A selection of T cell receptor beta chains follows, all from one sample in a study of technical replicates of blood from a few donors. Some clones are missing from TCRdb's copy, which holds only in-frame ones; the method was immunoSEQ multiplex PCR. The sample lists around 80,000 clones; 85% to 95% were seen once. The sample comprised T cells isolated from PBMCs. These receptors were collected from a human donor in good health. The conserved cysteine and the conserved F or W are not part of the CDR3 here. Each record gives: clone size, V gene, CDR3 protein. The listing skips clone size in some rows; elsewhere it reads once, few, many or a size class.

.,TRBV21-1,ASSKALLGTTNEKLF
.,TRBV18,ASSPIGEWYEQY
.,TRBV5-6,ASSGAQDTGELF
.,TRBV6-5,ASSRGSSYNEQF
.,TRBV9,ASSTGTPFYTGELF
.,TRBV6-5,ASSDRRTGEQY
.,TRBV6-1,ASSRDRDGGYT
.,TRBV6-6,ASILEASNQPQH
few,TRBV7-9,ASSQSGTDTQY
.,TRBV6-5,ASSWAETYGYT
.,TRBV4-1,ASSQDTGGITEAF
.,TRBV5-4,ASSLDGGAGNEQF
few,TRBV5-1,ASSLATENTEAF
.,TRBV2,ASSIRLGEQF
.,TRBV27,ASSFVGGGTDYGYT
.,TRBV28,ASSPSGAGGNQETQY
once,TRBV10-3,ATGGLVDNEQF
once,TRBV9,ASSAGHWGYSYNEQF
.,TRBV11-1,ASSLYRVLAGGFDEQF
.,TRBV6-1,ASSEGTRTRDEQF
once,TRBV2,ASRGQRTGSNYGYT
.,TRBV7-6,ASSLEVGRGFEETQY
.,TRBV30,AWSGTGASVDIQY
.,TRBV6-6,ASSLPPRKGAYGYT